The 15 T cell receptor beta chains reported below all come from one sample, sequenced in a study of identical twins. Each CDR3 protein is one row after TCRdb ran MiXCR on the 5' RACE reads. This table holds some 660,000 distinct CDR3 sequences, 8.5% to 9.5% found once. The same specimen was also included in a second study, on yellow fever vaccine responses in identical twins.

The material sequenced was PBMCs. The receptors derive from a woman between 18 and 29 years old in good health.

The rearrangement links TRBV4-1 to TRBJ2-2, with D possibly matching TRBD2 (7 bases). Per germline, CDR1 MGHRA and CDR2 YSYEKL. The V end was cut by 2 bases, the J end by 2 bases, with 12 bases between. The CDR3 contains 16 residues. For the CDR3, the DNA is TGCGCCAGCAGCCAATGGGGGGGGGCTAACACCGGGGAGCTGTTTTTT. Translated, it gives CASSQWGGANTGELFF.

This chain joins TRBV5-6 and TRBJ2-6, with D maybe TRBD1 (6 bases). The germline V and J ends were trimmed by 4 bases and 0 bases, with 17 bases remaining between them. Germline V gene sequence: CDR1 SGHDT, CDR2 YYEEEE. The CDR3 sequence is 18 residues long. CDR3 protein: CASSQGQYWASGANVLTF. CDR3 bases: TGTGCCAGCAGCCAAGGACAGTATTGGGCCTCTGGGGCCAACGTCCTGACTTTC.

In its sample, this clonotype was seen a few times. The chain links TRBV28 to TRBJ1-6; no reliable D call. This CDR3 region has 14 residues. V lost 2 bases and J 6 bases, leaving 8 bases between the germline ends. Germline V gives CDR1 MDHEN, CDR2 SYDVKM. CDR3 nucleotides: TGTGCCAGCAGTTTACCGGCTCCTAATTCACCCCTCCACTTT. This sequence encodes CASSLPAPNSPLHF.

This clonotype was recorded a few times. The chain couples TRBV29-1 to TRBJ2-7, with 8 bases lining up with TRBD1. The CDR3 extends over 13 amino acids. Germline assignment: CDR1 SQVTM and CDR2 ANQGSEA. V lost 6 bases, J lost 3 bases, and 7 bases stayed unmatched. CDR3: CSVRGQAVYEQYF. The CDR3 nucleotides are TGCAGCGTCCGGGGACAGGCGGTCTACGAGCAGTACTTC.

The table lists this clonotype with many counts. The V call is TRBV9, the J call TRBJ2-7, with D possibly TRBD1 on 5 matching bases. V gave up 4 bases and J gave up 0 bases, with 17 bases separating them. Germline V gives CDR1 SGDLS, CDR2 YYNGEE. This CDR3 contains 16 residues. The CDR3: CASSIKQESYSYEQYF. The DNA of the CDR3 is TGTGCCAGCAGCATTAAACAGGAATCCTACTCCTACGAGCAGTACTTC.

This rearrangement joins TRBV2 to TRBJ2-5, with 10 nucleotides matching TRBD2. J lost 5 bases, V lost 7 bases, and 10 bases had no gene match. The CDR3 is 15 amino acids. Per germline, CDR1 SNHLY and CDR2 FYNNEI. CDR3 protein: CASNPTRAGGETQYF. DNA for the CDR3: TGTGCCAGCAACCCGACCCGAGCGGGAGGGGAGACCCAGTACTTC.

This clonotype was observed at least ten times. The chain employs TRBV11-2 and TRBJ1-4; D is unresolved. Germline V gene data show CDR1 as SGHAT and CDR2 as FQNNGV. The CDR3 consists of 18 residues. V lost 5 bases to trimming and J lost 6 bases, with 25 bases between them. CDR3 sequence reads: CASSLMSLGSGSDEKLFF. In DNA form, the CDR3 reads TGTGCCAGCAGCCTTATGTCTCTCGGGTCAGGAAGTGATGAAAAACTGTTTTTT.

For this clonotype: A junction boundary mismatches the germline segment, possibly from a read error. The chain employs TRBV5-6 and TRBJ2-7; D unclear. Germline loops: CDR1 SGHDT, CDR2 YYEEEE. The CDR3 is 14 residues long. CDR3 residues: CDSSLDDLSYEQYF. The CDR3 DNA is TGTGACAGCAGCTTGGATGACCTCTCCTACGAGCAGTACTTC.

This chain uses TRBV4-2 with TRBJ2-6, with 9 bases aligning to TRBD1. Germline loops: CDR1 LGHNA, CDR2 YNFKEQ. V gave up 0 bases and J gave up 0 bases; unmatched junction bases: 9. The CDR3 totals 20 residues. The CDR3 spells CASSQDTPGTGSSGANVLTF. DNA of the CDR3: TGTGCCAGCAGCCAAGACACTCCCGGGACAGGGTCCTCTGGGGCCAACGTCCTGACTTTC.

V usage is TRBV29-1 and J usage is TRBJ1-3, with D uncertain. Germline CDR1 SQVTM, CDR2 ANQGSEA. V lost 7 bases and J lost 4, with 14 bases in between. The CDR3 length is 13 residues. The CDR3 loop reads CSAEILSGNTIYF. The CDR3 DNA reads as TGCAGCGCCGAGATCTTGTCAGGAAACACCATATATTTT.

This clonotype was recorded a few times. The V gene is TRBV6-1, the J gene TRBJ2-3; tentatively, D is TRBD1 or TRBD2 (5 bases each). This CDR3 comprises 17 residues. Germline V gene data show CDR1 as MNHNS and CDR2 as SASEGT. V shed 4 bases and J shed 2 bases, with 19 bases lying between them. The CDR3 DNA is TGTGCCAGCAGTGGGAGGAGGCAGGGTCGTGTCACAGATACGCAGTATTTT. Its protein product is CASSGRRQGRVTDTQYF.

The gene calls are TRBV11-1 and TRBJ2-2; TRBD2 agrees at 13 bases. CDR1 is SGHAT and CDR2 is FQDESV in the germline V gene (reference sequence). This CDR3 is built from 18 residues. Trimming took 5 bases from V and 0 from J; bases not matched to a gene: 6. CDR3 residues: CASSGTSGTPSNTGELFF. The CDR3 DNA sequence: TGTGCCAGCAGCGGGACTAGCGGGACCCCGTCGAACACCGGGGAGCTGTTTTTT.

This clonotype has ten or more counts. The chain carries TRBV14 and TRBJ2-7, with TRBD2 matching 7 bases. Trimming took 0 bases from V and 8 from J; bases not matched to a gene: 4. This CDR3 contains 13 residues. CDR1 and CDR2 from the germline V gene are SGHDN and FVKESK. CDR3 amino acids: CASSQDLGGKQYF. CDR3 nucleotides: TGTGCCAGCAGCCAAGATCTGGGGGGGAAGCAGTACTTC.

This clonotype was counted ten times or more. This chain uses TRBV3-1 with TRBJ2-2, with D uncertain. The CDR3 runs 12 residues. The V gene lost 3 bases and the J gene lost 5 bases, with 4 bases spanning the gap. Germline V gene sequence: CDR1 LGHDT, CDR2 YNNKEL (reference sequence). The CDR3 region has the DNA TGTGCCAGCAGCCACCTAACCGGGGAGCTGTTTTTT. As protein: CASSHLTGELFF.

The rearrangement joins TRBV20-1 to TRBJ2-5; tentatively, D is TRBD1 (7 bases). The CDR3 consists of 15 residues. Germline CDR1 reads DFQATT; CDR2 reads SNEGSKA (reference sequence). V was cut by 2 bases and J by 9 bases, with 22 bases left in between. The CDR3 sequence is CSARNPGQAREAQYF. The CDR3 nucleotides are TGCAGTGCTAGAAACCCCGGACAGGCAAGGGAGGCCCAGTACTTC.